The T cell receptor (beta chain) under discussion was sequenced for a study of blood T cell repertoires in COVID-19. The junction had 7 bases not matched to a gene; V was cut back by 5 bases and J by 8 bases. CDR1 SEHNR and CDR2 FQNEAQ come from the germline V gene (reference sequence). The CDR3 is 14 amino acids. Profiling relied on immunoSEQ multiplex PCR, and the TCRdb table lists in-frame clones only, not all of them. The data hold about 140,000 clones, with over 60% observed a single time. The rearrangement uses TRBV7-9 and TRBJ1-4, with 8 bases fitting TRBD1. The origin of this receptor is a woman in her 50s who had recovered from COVID-19. Sequencing was performed on PBMCs or T cells enriched from blood (not recorded which). CDR3 in amino acids: CASSLPTGGEKLFF. The CDR3 DNA is TGTGCCAGCAGCCTACCCACAGGGGGGGAAAAACTGTTTTTT.